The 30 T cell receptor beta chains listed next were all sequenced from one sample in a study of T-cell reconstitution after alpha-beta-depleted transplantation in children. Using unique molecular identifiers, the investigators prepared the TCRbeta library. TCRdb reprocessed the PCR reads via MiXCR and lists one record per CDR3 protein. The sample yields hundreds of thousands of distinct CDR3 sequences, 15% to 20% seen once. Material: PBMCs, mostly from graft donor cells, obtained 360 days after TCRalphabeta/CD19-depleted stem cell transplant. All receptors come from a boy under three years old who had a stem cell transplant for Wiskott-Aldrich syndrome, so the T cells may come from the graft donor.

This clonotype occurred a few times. CDR3 nucleotide sequence: TGTGCCAGCAGTTTATCGTGGAGGAGCCCGTCAGGCGGTAATCTCGTGGTTGGAGAGACCCAGTACTTC. Translation gives CASSLSWRSPSGGNLVVGETQYF. The chain is built from TRBV28 and TRBJ2-5, with a weak D call TRBD2 (5 bases). V lost 1 base to trimming and J lost 4 bases, with 37 bases between them. Germline V gene data show CDR1 as MDHEN and CDR2 as SYDVKM. The CDR3 consists of 23 residues.

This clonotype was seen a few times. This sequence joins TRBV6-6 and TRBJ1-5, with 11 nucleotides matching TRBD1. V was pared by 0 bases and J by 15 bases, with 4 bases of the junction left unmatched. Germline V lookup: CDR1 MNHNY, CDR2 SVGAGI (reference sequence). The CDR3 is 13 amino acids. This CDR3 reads CASSYSAGTGGHF. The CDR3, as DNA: TGTGCCAGCAGTTACTCGGCGGGGACAGGGGGGCATTTT.

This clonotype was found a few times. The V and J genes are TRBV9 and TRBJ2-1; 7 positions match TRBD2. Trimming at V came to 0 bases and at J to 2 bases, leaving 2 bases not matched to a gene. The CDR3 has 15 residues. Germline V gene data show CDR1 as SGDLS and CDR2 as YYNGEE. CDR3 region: CASSVVGTTYNEQFF. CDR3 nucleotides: TGTGCCAGCAGCGTAGTTGGGACTACCTACAATGAGCAGTTCTTC. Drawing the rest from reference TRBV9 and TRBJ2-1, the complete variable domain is DSGVTQTPKHLITATGQRVTLRCSPRSGDLSVYWYQQSLDQGLQFLIQYYNGEERAKGNILERFSAQQFPDLHSELNLSSLELGDSALYFCASSVVGTTYNEQFFGPGTRLTVL.

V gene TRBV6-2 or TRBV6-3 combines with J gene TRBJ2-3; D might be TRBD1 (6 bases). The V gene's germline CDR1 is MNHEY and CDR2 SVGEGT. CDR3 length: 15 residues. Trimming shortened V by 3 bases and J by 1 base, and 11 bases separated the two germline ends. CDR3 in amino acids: CASSYTGRGTDTQYF. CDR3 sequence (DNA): TGTGCCAGCAGTTATACAGGGCGAGGCACAGATACGCAGTATTTT.

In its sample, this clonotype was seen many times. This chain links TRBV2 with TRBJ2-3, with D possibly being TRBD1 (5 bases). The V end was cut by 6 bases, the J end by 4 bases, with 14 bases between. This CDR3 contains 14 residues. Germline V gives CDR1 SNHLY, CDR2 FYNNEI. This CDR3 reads CASRQGLGADTQYF. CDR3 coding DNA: TGTGCCAGCAGGCAGGGTCTAGGGGCAGATACGCAGTATTTT.

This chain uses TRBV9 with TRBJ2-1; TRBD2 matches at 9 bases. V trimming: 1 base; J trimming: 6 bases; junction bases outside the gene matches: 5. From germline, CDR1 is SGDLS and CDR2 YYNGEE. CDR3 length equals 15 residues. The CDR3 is CASSVFSSGGNEQFF. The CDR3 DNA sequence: TGTGCCAGCAGCGTATTTAGTAGCGGGGGCAATGAGCAGTTCTTC.

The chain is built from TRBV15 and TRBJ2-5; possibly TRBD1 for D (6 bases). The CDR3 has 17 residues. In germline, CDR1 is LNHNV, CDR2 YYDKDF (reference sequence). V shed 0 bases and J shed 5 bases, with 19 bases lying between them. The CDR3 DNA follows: TGTGCCACCAGCAGAGATTGGGACACTTCAAGCAGGGAGACCCAGTACTTC. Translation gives CATSRDWDTSSRETQYF.

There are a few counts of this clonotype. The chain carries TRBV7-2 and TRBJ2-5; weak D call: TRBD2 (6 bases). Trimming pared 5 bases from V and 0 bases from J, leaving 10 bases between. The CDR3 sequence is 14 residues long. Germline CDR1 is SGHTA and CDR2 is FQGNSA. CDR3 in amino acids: CASSPRLDQETQYF. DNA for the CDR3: TGTGCCAGCAGCCCTAGACTAGACCAAGAGACCCAGTACTTC.

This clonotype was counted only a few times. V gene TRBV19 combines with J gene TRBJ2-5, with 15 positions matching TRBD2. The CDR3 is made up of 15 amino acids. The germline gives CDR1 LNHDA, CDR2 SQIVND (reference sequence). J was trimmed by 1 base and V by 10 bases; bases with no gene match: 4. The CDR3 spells CATGTSGRPQETQYF. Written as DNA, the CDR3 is TGTGCCACCGGGACTAGCGGGAGGCCCCAAGAGACCCAGTACTTC.

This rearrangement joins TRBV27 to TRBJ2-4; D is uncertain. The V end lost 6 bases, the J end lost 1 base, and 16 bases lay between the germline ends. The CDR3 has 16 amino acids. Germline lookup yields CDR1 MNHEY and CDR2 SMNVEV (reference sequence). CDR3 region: CASSQRWDSAKNIQYF. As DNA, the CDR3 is TGTGCCAGCAGCCAAAGGTGGGATTCCGCCAAAAACATTCAGTACTTC.

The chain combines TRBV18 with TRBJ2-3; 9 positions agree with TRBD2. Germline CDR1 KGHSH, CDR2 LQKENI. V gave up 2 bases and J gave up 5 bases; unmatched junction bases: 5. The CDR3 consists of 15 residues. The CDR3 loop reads CASSPVSGSGDTQYF. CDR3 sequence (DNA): TGTGCCAGCTCACCAGTTAGCGGGAGTGGAGATACGCAGTATTTT.

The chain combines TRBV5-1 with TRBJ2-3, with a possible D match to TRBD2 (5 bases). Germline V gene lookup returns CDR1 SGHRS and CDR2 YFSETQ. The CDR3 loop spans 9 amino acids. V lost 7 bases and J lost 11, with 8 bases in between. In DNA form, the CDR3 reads TGCGCCAGCCCCGAGGGGCAGTATTTT. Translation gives CASPEGQYF.

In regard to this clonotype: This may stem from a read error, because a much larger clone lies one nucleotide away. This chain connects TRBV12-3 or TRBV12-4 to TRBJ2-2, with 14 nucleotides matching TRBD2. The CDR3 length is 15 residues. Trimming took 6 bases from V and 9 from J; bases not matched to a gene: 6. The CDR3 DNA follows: TGTGCCAGCAGCGGACTAGCGGGGGGAGCGAGGGAGCTGTTTTTT. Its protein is CASSGLAGGARELFF.

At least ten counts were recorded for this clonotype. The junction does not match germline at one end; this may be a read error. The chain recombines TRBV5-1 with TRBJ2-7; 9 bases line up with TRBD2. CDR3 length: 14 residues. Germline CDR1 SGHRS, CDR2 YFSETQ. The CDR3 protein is CASSLAGTSYEQYF. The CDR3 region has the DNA TGTGCCAGCAGTCTAGCGGGGACCTCCTACGAGCAGTACTTC.

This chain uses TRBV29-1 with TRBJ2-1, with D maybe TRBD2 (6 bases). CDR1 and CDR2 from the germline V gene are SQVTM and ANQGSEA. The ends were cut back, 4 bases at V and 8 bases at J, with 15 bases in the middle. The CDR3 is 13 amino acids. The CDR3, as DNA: TGCAGCGTTGGGACTATGTTCAGCCATGAGCAGTTCTTC. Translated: CSVGTMFSHEQFF.

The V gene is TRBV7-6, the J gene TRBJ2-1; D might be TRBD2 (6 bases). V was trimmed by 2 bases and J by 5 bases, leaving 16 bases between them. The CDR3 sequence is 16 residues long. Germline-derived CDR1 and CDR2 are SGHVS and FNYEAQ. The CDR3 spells CASSLLGGNQNNEQFF. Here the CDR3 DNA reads TGTGCCAGCAGCTTATTAGGAGGGAACCAAAACAATGAGCAGTTCTTC.

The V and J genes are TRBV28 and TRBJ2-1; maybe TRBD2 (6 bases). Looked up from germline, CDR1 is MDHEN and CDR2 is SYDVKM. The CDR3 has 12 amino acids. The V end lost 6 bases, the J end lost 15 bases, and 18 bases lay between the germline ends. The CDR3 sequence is CASSRLLGGRFF. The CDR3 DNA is TGTGCCAGCAGCCGGCTGCTGGGGGGAAGGTTCTTC. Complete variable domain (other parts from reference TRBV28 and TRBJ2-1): DVKVTQSSRYLVKRTGEKVFLECVQDMDHENMFWYRQDPGLGLRLIYFSYDVKMKEKGDIPEGYSVSREKKERFSLILESASTNQTSMYLCASSRLLGGRFFGPGTRLTVL.

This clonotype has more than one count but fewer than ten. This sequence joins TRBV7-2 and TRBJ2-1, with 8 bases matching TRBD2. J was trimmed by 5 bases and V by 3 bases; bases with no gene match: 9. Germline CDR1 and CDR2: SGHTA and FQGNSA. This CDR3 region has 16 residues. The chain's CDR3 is CASSFWRGASNNEQFF. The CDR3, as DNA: TGTGCCAGCAGCTTTTGGCGGGGGGCCAGCAACAATGAGCAGTTCTTC. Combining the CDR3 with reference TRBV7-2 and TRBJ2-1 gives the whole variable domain GAGVSQSPSNKVTEKGKDVELRCDPISGHTALYWYRQSLGQGLEFLIYFQGNSAPDKSGLPSDRFSAERTGGSVSTLTIQRTQQEDSAVYLCASSFWRGASNNEQFFGPGTRLTVL.

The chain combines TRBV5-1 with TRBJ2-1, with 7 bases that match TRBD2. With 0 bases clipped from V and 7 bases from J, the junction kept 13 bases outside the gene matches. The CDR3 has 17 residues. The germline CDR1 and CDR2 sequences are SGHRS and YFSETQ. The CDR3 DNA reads TGCGCCAGCAGCTTGGTTTTGGCGGGAGCGGGCAATAATGAGCAGTTCTTC. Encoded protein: CASSLVLAGAGNNEQFF.

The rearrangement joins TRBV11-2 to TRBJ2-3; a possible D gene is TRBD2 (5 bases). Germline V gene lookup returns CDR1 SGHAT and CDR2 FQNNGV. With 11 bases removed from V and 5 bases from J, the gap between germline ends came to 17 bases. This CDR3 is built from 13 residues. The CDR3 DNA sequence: TGTGCCCAAGCGGTGCGTTTAGGAGATACGCAGTATTTT. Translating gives CAQAVRLGDTQYF.

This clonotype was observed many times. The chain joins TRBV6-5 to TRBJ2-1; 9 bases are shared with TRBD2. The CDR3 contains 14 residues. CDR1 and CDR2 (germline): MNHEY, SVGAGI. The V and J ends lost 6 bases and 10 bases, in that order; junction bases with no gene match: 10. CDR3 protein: CASRTGLAPTEQFF. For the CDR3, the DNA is TGTGCCAGCAGGACGGGACTAGCTCCCACGGAGCAGTTCTTC.

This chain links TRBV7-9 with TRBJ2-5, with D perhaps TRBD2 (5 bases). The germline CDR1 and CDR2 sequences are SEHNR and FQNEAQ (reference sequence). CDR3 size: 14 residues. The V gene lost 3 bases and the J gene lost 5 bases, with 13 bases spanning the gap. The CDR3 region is CASSFGLAWETQYF. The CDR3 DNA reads TGTGCCAGCAGCTTCGGTCTAGCTTGGGAGACCCAGTACTTC.

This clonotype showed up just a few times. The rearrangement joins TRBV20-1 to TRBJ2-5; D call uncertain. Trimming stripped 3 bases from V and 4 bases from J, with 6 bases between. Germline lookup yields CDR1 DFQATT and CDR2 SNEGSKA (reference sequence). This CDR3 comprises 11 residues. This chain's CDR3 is CSASWRETQYF. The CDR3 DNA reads TGCAGTGCTAGCTGGAGAGAGACCCAGTACTTC.

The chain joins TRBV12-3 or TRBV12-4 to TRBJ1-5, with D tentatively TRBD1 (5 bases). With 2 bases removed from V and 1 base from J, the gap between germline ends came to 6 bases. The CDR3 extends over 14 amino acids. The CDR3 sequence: CASSLRQSNQPQHF. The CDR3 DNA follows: TGTGCCAGCAGTTTAAGACAGAGCAATCAGCCCCAGCATTTT.

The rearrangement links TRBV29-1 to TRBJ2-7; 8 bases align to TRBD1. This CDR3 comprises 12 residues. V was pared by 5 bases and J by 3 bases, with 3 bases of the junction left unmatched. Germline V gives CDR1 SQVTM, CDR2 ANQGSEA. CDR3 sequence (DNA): TGCAGCGTTCGGACAGGGAGCTACGAGCAGTACTTC. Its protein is CSVRTGSYEQYF.

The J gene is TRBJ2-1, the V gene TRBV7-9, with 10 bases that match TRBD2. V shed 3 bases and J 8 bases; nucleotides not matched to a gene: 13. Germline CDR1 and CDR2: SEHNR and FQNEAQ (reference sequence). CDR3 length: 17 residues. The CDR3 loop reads CASSFIRSSGRRDEQFF. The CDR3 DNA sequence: TGTGCCAGCAGCTTCATTAGGTCTAGCGGGAGAAGAGATGAGCAGTTCTTC.

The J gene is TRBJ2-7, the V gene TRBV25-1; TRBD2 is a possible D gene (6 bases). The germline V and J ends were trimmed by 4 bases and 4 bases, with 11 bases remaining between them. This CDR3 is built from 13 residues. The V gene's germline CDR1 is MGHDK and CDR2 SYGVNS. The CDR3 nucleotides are TGTGCCAGCAGTGCCGGGGACTTTTACGAGCAGTACTTC. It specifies CASSAGDFYEQYF.

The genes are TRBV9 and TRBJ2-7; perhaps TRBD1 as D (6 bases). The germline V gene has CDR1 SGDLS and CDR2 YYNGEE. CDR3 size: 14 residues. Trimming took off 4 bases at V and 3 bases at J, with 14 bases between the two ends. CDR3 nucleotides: TGTGCCAGCAGCACCACTACAGGGAGCTACGAGCAGTACTTC. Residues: CASSTTTGSYEQYF. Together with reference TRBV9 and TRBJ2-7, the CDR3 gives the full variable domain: DSGVTQTPKHLITATGQRVTLRCSPRSGDLSVYWYQQSLDQGLQFLIQYYNGEERAKGNILERFSAQQFPDLHSELNLSSLELGDSALYFCASSTTTGSYEQYFGPGTRLTVT.

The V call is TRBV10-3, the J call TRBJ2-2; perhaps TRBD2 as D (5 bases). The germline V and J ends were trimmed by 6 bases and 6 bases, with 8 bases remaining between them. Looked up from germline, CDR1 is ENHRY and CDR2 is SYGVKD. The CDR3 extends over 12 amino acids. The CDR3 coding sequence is TGTGCCATCAGAGCGGCGGCCGGGGAGCTGTTTTTT. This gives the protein CAIRAAAGELFF.

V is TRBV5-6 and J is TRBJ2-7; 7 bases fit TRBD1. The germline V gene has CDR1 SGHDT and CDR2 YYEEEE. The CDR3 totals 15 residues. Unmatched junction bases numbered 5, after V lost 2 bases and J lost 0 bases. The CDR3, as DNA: TGTGCCAGCAGCTTCACAGGGGACCTCTCCTACGAGCAGTACTTC. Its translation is CASSFTGDLSYEQYF.